The 3 T cell receptor beta chains given below trace back to one sample, sequenced in a study of shared clonotypes between healthy human individuals. The repertoire was sequenced with immunoSEQ multiplex PCR; TCRdb's copy has only in-frame clones and lacks some. The sample shows under 2,500,000 clones, approximately 94% of them seen only once. The sequencing sample was made of naive CD4+ T cells sorted from blood. Subset in this sample: CD45RA+ positively selected. These receptors originate from a man aged 18 to 30 in good health.

V and J are TRBV6-9 and TRBJ1-5; tentative D call: TRBD1 (5 bases). This CDR3 has 14 residues. Germline V gives CDR1 MNHGY, CDR2 SVAAGI. The V and J ends lost 6 bases and 6 bases respectively, with 15 bases between them. The CDR3 DNA is TGTGCCAGCAGCTTCCCTCCAAGGGGTCAGCCCCAGCATTTT. It is translated as CASSFPPRGQPQHF.

This clone was observed a single time. The J gene is TRBJ2-7, the V gene TRBV19; 8 bases are shared with TRBD1. With 5 bases clipped from V and 2 bases from J, the junction kept 8 bases outside the gene matches. There are 15 residues in the CDR3. The V gene's germline CDR1 is LNHDA and CDR2 SQIVND (reference sequence). The CDR3 DNA is TGTGCCAGTAGTCCGGATACACAGGGGGCCTACGAGCAGTACTTC. It codes for CASSPDTQGAYEQYF.

This rearrangement joins TRBV11-2 to TRBJ2-2; the D gene is possibly TRBD2 (6 bases). The CDR3 contains 15 residues. Germline V gene sequence: CDR1 SGHAT, CDR2 FQNNGV. Trimming left V 1 base short and J 4 bases short, with 10 bases between. CDR3 bases: TGTGCCAGCAGCTTAGCAGGAGGGGTCACCGGGGAGCTGTTTTTT. Encoded protein: CASSLAGGVTGELFF.